The clone carrying this T cell receptor (beta chain) was found many times. Its antigen remains unidentified. This sample stems from a study of response to subunit inactivated influenza vaccine. Study-level findings and limits: The authors suggested that every seasonal influenza vaccination recruits few new T cells.

V shed 4 bases, J shed 9 bases, and the junction held 10 bases outside the gene matches. Germline V gene lookup returns CDR1 DFQATT and CDR2 SNEGSKA (reference sequence). The CDR3 consists of 14 residues. TCRdb used MiXCR to reprocess the RT-PCR reads, holding one entry per CDR3 protein. The sample holds under 550,000 distinct CDR3 sequences, approximately 7.2% seen once. V is TRBV20-1 and J is TRBJ2-1, with 9 bases aligning to TRBD2. Sequencing was performed on PBMCs from blood, taken less than 30 months after vaccination. The clonotype comes from a man aged 50 to 69 who received an inactivated influenza vaccine. The CDR3 DNA reads TGCAGTGCTAAGGTAGCGGGAGCTTCGAGTGAGCAGTTCTTC. Protein: CSAKVAGASSEQFF.